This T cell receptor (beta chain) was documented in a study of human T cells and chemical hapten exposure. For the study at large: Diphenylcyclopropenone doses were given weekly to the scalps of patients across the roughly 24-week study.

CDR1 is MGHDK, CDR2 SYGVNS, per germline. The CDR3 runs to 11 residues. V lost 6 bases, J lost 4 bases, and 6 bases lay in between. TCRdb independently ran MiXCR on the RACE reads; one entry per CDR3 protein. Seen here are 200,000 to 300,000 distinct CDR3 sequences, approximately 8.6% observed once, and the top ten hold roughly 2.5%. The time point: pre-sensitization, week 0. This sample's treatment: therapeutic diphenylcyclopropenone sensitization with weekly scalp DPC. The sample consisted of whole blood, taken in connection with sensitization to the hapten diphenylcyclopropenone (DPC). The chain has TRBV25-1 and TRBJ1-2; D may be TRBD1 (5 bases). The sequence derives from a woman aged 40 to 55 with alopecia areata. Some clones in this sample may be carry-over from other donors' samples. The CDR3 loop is CASRTAYGYTF. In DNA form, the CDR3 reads TGTGCCAGCAGGACAGCCTATGGCTACACCTTC.